The next 28 T cell receptor beta chains were all read from a single sample in a study of T cells after yellow fever vaccination. TCRdb called the 5' RACE reads again in MiXCR, with one record for every CDR3 protein. The table has some 670,000 distinct CDR3 sequences, 9% to 15% seen once. The sequences come from PBMCs, collected on the day of the yellow fever booster vaccination. The receptor set was obtained from a man aged 25 to 40 who received the YFV17D yellow fever vaccine.

The chain is built from TRBV12-3 or TRBV12-4 and TRBJ1-1, with D possibly TRBD1 on 5 matching bases. The CDR3 is made up of 16 amino acids. The V gene lost 4 bases and the J gene lost 0 bases, with 15 bases spanning the gap. The DNA for the CDR3 is TGTGCCAGCAGTTCTCTCCCCTGGGGCTTGAACACTGAAGCTTTCTTT. Translation gives CASSSLPWGLNTEAFF.

CDR3 loop: CASSLTLAGGWYEQYF. As DNA, the CDR3 is TGTGCCAGCAGTTTAACCCTAGCGGGAGGTTGGTACGAGCAGTACTTC. The J gene is TRBJ2-7, the V gene TRBV27, with 11 bases identical to TRBD2. Germline CDR1 MNHEY, CDR2 SMNVEV (reference sequence). The CDR3 has 16 residues. V lost 2 bases to trimming and J lost 4 bases; unmatched junction nucleotides: 7.

The V gene is TRBV19, the J gene TRBJ1-1; TRBD1 might be the D (6 bases). V lost 7 bases and J 4 bases, leaving 13 bases between the germline ends. Germline loops: CDR1 LNHDA, CDR2 SQIVND (reference sequence). CDR3 length: 13 amino acids. CDR3 sequence reads: CASTRAGVTEAFF. CDR3 DNA: TGTGCCAGTACAAGGGCAGGGGTCACTGAAGCTTTCTTT.

This clonotype has more than one count but fewer than ten. V usage is TRBV11-2 and J usage is TRBJ2-7; possibly TRBD1 or TRBD2 for D (5 bases each). Germline V gene sequence: CDR1 SGHAT, CDR2 FQNNGV. The CDR3 totals 21 residues. Trimming stripped 5 bases from V and 6 bases from J, with 38 bases between. CDR3 amino acids: CASSRFGGPRLARVRGIEQYF. The CDR3 bases are TGTGCCAGCAGCAGGTTTGGGGGTCCGAGGCTTGCCCGGGTACGTGGTATCGAGCAGTACTTC.

This clonotype was observed a few times. This CDR3 reads CSARSDRMEQYF. The CDR3 DNA reads as TGCAGTGCTAGATCCGACCGCATGGAGCAGTACTTC. This chain connects TRBV20-1 to TRBJ2-7; D not resolved. The CDR3 length is 12 residues. The germline V gene encodes CDR1 DFQATT and CDR2 SNEGSKA (reference sequence). The V gene lost 2 bases and the J gene lost 7 bases, with 12 bases spanning the gap.

This clonotype occurred a few times. The genes are TRBV12-3 or TRBV12-4 and TRBJ1-6; unclear D gene. CDR3 length: 15 amino acids. Trimming stripped 6 bases from V and 0 bases from J, with 9 bases between. The CDR3 region has the DNA TGTGCCAGCAGGGTCCAGGACTCCTATAATTCACCCCTCCACTTT. This translates into CASRVQDSYNSPLHF.

The rearrangement links TRBV4-2 to TRBJ2-5; 11 bases align to TRBD2. The CDR3 totals 16 residues. The J segment lost 6 bases and the V segment lost 0 bases, leaving 6 bases of the junction unmatched. Germline values: CDR1 LGHNA, CDR2 YNFKEQ. CDR3 coding DNA: TGTGCCAGCAGCCAAGATTCGACTAGCGGGATGAAGACCCAGTACTTC. It specifies CASSQDSTSGMKTQYF.

This chain joins TRBV10-3 and TRBJ2-3; possibly TRBD2 for D (5 bases). V lost 7 bases, J lost 0 bases, and 11 bases lay in between. Per the germline V gene, CDR1 is ENHRY and CDR2 is SYGVKD. This CDR3 has 14 amino acids. CDR3 in DNA: TGTGCCATCAAAGCAGGACTCAGCACAGATACGCAGTATTTT. It specifies CAIKAGLSTDTQYF.

This clonotype turned up a few times. The chain is built from TRBV24-1 and TRBJ1-1; no definite D call. The CDR3 is 16 amino acids. Trimming removed 2 bases at V and 6 bases at J, with 18 bases between. Germline loops: CDR1 KGHDR, CDR2 SFDVKD. The CDR3 loop reads CATSDYSKLRGAEAFF. The CDR3 DNA reads as TGTGCCACCAGTGATTACTCCAAACTCAGAGGCGCTGAAGCTTTCTTT.

This clonotype was detected only a few times. The chain has TRBV15 and TRBJ2-3; 9 nucleotides match TRBD2. The CDR3 is made up of 15 amino acids. Germline CDR1 and CDR2: LNHNV and YYDKDF (reference sequence). The trim removed 6 bases at V and 1 base at J, leaving 5 bases unmatched. In DNA form, the CDR3 reads TGTGCCACCAGTATAGCGGGAGTAGGCACAGATACGCAGTATTTT. Its protein product is CATSIAGVGTDTQYF.

The CDR3 coding sequence is TGTGCCAGCAGTTACTTAGACGGGATCAGTACCGGGGAGCTGTTTTTT. Translating gives CASSYLDGISTGELFF. The chain links TRBV6-5 to TRBJ2-2; D may be TRBD2 (5 bases). Trimming left V 1 base short and J 5 bases short, with 14 bases between. Germline assignment: CDR1 MNHEY and CDR2 SVGAGI. The CDR3 length is 16 residues.

This clonotype was seen a few times. The rearrangement uses TRBV7-2 and TRBJ2-1; unclear D gene. Trimming stripped 7 bases from V and 6 bases from J, with 7 bases between. CDR3 length: 11 amino acids. Looked up from germline, CDR1 is SGHTA and CDR2 is FQGNSA. CDR3 loop: CASTLLNEQFF. DNA for the CDR3: TGTGCCAGCACGTTACTCAATGAGCAGTTCTTC.

This clonotype was observed a few times. This sequence joins TRBV29-1 and TRBJ2-7; D is possibly TRBD2 (5 bases). Germline lookup yields CDR1 SQVTM and CDR2 ANQGSEA. CDR3 length equals 13 residues. The V gene lost 4 bases and the J gene lost 0 bases, with 10 bases spanning the gap. The CDR3 DNA is TGCAGCGTTGTCCCGGGATCCTCCTACGAGCAGTACTTC. This gives the protein CSVVPGSSYEQYF.

The chain combines TRBV7-8 with TRBJ1-6; D is unresolved. Trimming cost V 2 bases and J 1 base, with 9 bases left between them. The CDR3 has 16 residues. Germline V gives CDR1 SGHVS, CDR2 FQNEAQ. The DNA for the CDR3 is TGTGCCAGCAGCTTATCCGCCGGGTCCTATAATTCACCCCTCCACTTT. Residues: CASSLSAGSYNSPLHF.

V and J are TRBV11-2 and TRBJ1-1, with D hard to call. Trimming shortened V by 5 bases and J by 0 bases, and 10 bases separated the two germline ends. The germline gives CDR1 SGHAT, CDR2 FQNNGV. This CDR3 is 14 amino acids long. For the CDR3, the DNA is TGTGCCAGCAGCGCATCCTCGGTGAACACTGAAGCTTTCTTT. This encodes CASSASSVNTEAFF.

In its sample, this clonotype was seen a few times. V gene TRBV7-9 combines with J gene TRBJ2-7; D not resolved. The V gene's germline CDR1 is SEHNR and CDR2 FQNEAQ (reference sequence). The V end was cut by 1 base, the J end by 3 bases, with 16 bases between. CDR3 length: 16 residues. For the CDR3, the DNA is TGTGCCAGCAGCTTAGGTCAGTTGGAGCGATACTACGAGCAGTACTTC. Translation gives CASSLGQLERYYEQYF.

The chain employs TRBV12-3 or TRBV12-4 and TRBJ2-1; 9 bases fit TRBD2. The CDR3 spans 16 residues. J gave up 1 base and V 6 bases, and 7 bases lay outside the gene matches. DNA of the CDR3: TGTGCCAGCAGCAGACTAGCGGTCGTATCCTACAATGAGCAGTTCTTC. Amino acid sequence: CASSRLAVVSYNEQFF.

The rearrangement uses TRBV18 and TRBJ1-1, with D unresolved. Looked up from germline, CDR1 is KGHSH and CDR2 is LQKENI. Trimming cost V 4 bases and J 1 base, with 13 bases left between them. This CDR3 has 15 residues. The chain's CDR3 is CASSLAIPPNTEAFF. The CDR3 DNA reads TGTGCCAGCTCACTCGCCATCCCACCGAACACTGAAGCTTTCTTT.

This clonotype was observed a few times. The chain recombines TRBV7-8 with TRBJ2-3; no clear D gene. The CDR3 is made up of 10 amino acids. CDR1 and CDR2 (germline): SGHVS, FQNEAQ. V was shortened by 9 bases and J by 3 bases, with 4 bases between the two germline ends. For the CDR3, the DNA is TGTGCCAGTATGACAGATACGCAGTATTTT. This translates into CASMTDTQYF.

This clonotype was recorded at least ten times. The chain combines TRBV10-1 with TRBJ2-5, with D unclear. Germline values: CDR1 WNHNN, CDR2 SYGVQD (reference sequence). This CDR3 region has 13 residues. Trimming cost V 3 bases and J 5 bases, with 10 bases left between them. Here the CDR3 reads CASSDPDTETQYF. The CDR3 DNA sequence: TGCGCCAGCAGTGACCCAGACACCGAGACCCAGTACTTC.

This clonotype was seen repeatedly, ten times or more. The V call is TRBV19, the J call TRBJ1-5; unclear D gene. The germline V and J ends were trimmed by 3 bases and 0 bases, with 9 bases remaining between them. The CDR3 length is 15 residues. CDR1 LNHDA and CDR2 SQIVND come from the germline V gene (reference sequence). The CDR3 DNA reads as TGTGCCAGTAGTATCCTCGGGGATAGCAATCAGCCCCAGCATTTT. It is translated as CASSILGDSNQPQHF.

The gene calls are TRBV15 and TRBJ1-1, with D tentatively TRBD1 (6 bases). The CDR3 is 16 residues long. Germline V gene lookup returns CDR1 LNHNV and CDR2 YYDKDF (reference sequence). The V end lost 8 bases, the J end lost 1 base, and 20 bases lay between the germline ends. The CDR3 bases are TGTGCCACCCGACCTGGGGGAGGGGGTGGGAACACTGAAGCTTTCTTT. Protein: CATRPGGGGGNTEAFF.

This clonotype has only a few counts. This chain uses TRBV7-2 with TRBJ1-6, with 9 nucleotides matching TRBD1. Per germline, CDR1 SGHTA and CDR2 FQGNSA. V trimming: 5 bases; J trimming: 9 bases; junction bases outside the gene matches: 8. This CDR3 comprises 15 residues. The CDR3 region has the DNA TGTGCCAGCAGCCCTAGGGACAGGGTAGTTTCACCCCTCCACTTT. Protein: CASSPRDRVVSPLHF.

This clonotype was seen ten or more times. The rearrangement links TRBV5-1 to TRBJ2-1; 7 bases align to TRBD1. There are 14 residues in the CDR3. After removal of 4 bases from V and 2 bases from J, the junction contained 3 bases not matched to a gene. Germline lookup yields CDR1 SGHRS and CDR2 YFSETQ. CDR3 coding DNA: TGCGCCAGCAGCCCGACAGGGCCCTACAATGAGCAGTTCTTC. Amino acids: CASSPTGPYNEQFF.

V and J are TRBV19 and TRBJ2-5; D not certain. Germline V gene sequence: CDR1 LNHDA, CDR2 SQIVND (reference sequence). There are 15 residues in the CDR3. The V end lost 5 bases, the J end lost 4 bases, and 17 bases lay between the germline ends. The CDR3 sequence: CASSWQANIRETQYF. The DNA of the CDR3 is TGTGCCAGTAGTTGGCAAGCCAACATTCGAGAGACCCAGTACTTC. The variable domain in full, completed from reference TRBV19 and TRBJ2-5, reads DGGITQSPKYLFRKEGQNVTLSCEQNLNHDAMYWYRQDPGQGLRLIYYSQIVNDFQKGDIAEGYSVSREKKESFPLTVTSAQKNPTAFYLCASSWQANIRETQYFGPGTRLLVL.

This clonotype was seen more than once but under ten times. The chain recombines TRBV29-1 with TRBJ2-7; D not certain. Germline CDR1 is SQVTM and CDR2 is ANQGSEA. The CDR3 loop spans 11 amino acids. V lost 4 bases and J 7 bases, leaving 11 bases between the germline ends. The CDR3 coding sequence is TGCAGCGTTGTTGGGGTCGGGGAGCAGTACTTC. Encoded protein: CSVVGVGEQYF.

This chain connects TRBV7-1 to TRBJ2-1; unclear D gene. TRBV7-1 is labeled an ORF, and its function is uncertain. With 3 bases removed from V and 4 bases from J, the gap between germline ends came to 13 bases. The CDR3 loop spans 15 amino acids. CDR3 amino acids: CASSSPGDLYNEQFF. Written as DNA, the CDR3 is TGTGCCAGCAGCTCCCCAGGAGACCTATACAATGAGCAGTTCTTC.

V usage is TRBV29-1 and J usage is TRBJ2-7; 12 bases map to TRBD2. Trimming took 4 bases from V and 5 from J; bases not matched to a gene: 6. There are 14 residues in the CDR3. CDR1 is SQVTM, CDR2 ANQGSEA, per germline. CDR3 residues: CSVAGLAGSDEQYF. In DNA form, the CDR3 reads TGCAGCGTTGCTGGACTAGCGGGAAGTGACGAGCAGTACTTC.